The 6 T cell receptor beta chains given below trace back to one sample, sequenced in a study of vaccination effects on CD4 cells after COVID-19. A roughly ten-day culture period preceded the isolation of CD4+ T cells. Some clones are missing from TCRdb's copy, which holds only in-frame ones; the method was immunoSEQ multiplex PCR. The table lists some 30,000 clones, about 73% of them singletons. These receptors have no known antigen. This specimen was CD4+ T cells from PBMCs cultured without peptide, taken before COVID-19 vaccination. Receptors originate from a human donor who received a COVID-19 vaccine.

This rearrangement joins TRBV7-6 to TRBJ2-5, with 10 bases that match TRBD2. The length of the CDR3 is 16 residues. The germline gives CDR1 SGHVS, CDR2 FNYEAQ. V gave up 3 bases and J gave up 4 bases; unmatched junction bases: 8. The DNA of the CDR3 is TGTGCCAGCAGCTTTAGGCTAGCGGGAGACGGAGAGACCCAGTACTTC. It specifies CASSFRLAGDGETQYF.

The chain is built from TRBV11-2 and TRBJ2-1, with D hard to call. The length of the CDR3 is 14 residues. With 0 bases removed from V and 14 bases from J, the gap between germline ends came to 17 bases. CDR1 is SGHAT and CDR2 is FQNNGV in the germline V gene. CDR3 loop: CASSLDQGTPRKFF. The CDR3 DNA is TGTGCCAGCAGCTTAGATCAAGGAACCCCGAGGAAGTTCTTC.

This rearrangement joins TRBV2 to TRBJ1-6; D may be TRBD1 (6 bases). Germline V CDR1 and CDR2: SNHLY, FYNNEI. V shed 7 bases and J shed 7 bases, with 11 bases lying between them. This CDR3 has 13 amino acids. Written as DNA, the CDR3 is TGTGCCAGCATGACCGGGACAAATTCACCCCTCCACTTT. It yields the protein CASMTGTNSPLHF.

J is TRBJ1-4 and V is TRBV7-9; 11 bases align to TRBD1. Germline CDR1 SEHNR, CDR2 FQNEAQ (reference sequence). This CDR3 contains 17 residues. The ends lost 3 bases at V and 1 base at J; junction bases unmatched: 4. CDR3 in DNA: TGTGCCAGCAGCTTGGGGACAGGGGGACTAACTAATGAAAAACTGTTTTTT. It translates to CASSLGTGGLTNEKLFF.

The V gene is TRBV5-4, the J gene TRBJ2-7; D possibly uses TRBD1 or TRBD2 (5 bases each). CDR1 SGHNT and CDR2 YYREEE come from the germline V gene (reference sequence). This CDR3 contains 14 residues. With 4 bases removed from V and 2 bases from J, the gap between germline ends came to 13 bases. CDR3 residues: CASSDGTSPYEQYF. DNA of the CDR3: TGTGCCAGCAGCGACGGGACCTCACCCTACGAGCAGTACTTC.

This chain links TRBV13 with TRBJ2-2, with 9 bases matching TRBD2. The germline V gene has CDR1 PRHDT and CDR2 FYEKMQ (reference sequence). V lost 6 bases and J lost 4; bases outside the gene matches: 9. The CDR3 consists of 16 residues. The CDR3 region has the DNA TGTGCCAGCAGTCGTAGGGGGACTAGCCTCACCGGGGAGCTGTTTTTT. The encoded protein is CASSRRGTSLTGELFF.